One T cell receptor (beta chain) is described in this entry. Its antigen is unidentified. CDR1 SQVTM and CDR2 ANQGSEA come from the germline V gene. Trimming cost V 7 bases and J 6 bases; bases outside gene matches: 11. The CDR3 is made up of 13 amino acids. The PCR ran on 60 Vbeta and 13 Jbeta primers. Profiled with immunoSEQ multiplex PCR; TCRdb holds only in-frame clones, not every one. This repertoire shows more than 110,000 clones, less than 85% found once; its top ten account for 8.8%. This entry comes from a study of cytomegalovirus exposure and HLA in healthy donors. The wider study: Researchers found that roughly 80% of 350 to 500 genotyped donors fell within the Caucasian-associated ancestry cluster. Study findings and constraints: Among TCR beta chains, those listed as cytomegalovirus-associated numbered more than 150.

Sequencing was performed on PBMCs. This chain connects TRBV29-1 to TRBJ2-5, with 7 bases matching TRBD2. The sequence came from a woman aged 50 to 60 in good health and CMV-seropositive. The CDR3 protein is CSATGLGAKTQYF. CDR3 bases: TGCAGCGCGACTGGACTAGGTGCGAAGACCCAGTACTTC. Using reference TRBV29-1 and TRBJ2-5 for the parts outside the CDR3, the full variable domain is SAVISQKPSRDICQRGTSLTIQCQVDSQVTMMFWYRQQPGQSLTLIATANQGSEATYESGFVIDKFPISRPNLTFSTLTVSNMSPEDSSIYLCSATGLGAKTQYFGPGTRLLVL.